This entry features one T cell receptor (beta chain) sequence. TCRdb keeps only in-frame clones here, not all; method: immunoSEQ multiplex PCR. The sample has about 38,000 clones, over 80% seen once. The data originate from a study of blood T cell repertoires in COVID-19. In the study overall: Samples came from the United States, Italy and Spain, spanning acute and convalescent COVID-19.

V was trimmed by 6 bases and J by 2 bases, leaving 14 bases between them. From germline, CDR1 is SGDLS and CDR2 YYNGEE. This CDR3 has 14 residues. Sequenced: peripheral blood. The source of this sequence is a man aged 50 or older with active COVID-19. The chain carries TRBV9 and TRBJ2-5, with TRBD2 as a possible D gene (6 bases). The CDR3 loop reads CASTLGAGQETQYF. Here the CDR3 DNA reads TGTGCCAGCACCCTTGGGGCGGGGCAAGAGACCCAGTACTTC.